This T cell receptor beta chain was sequenced during a study of T cells in Graves' hyperthyroidism and ophthalmopathy. CDR1 is DFQATT, CDR2 SNEGSKA, per germline (reference sequence). The CDR3 is 15 amino acids. Regions amplified from RNA transcripts were the TCR beta CDR3 regions. TCR CDR3 underwent first-round RT-PCR with the HTBI primer set. One entry per CDR3 protein results from TCRdb running MiXCR on the multiplex PCR reads. The repertoire holds a few hundred thousand distinct CDR3 sequences, with 13% as singletons. If no ophthalmopathy progression occurred within 18 months, Graves' hyperthyroidism was stable. These patients, aged 18 to 65, had recently diagnosed hyperthyroidism lasting under 2 months. Researchers barred patients who had uncontrolled infection, other autoimmune disease, pregnancy or lactation. Diagnosing involved the use of clinical symptoms, serum thyroxine and TRAb, thyroid ultrasound and orbital computed tomography.

In the case of this clonotype: This may stem from a read error, because a much larger clone lies one nucleotide away.

The clonotype comes from a woman aged 18-30 years with Graves' hyperthyroidism. The sequenced material came from blood. The V and J genes are TRBV20-1 and TRBJ2-7; 10 bases map to TRBD1. DNA of the CDR3: TGCAGTGCTAAAAAATTCCGGGACAGGGGAGACGAGCAGCACTTC. The encoded protein is CSAKKFRDRGDEQHF.